Below, 27 T cell receptor beta chains from the same sample are listed, as sequenced in a study of shared T cell receptors in the human thymus. The data were produced by immunoSEQ multiplex PCR, yet TCRdb's version contains in-frame clones alone and is incomplete. The data show 700,000 to 750,000 clones, over 75% seen once. This same sample was also part of a study on human thymus T cells.

What was sequenced was thymocytes. The receptors come from a girl less than two years old with a congenital heart defect.

The chain is built from TRBV27 and TRBJ2-7; 7 bases match TRBD1. Germline trimming cut 4 bases from V and 2 bases from J; bases unmatched to any gene: 14. Germline assignment: CDR1 MNHEY and CDR2 SMNVEV (reference sequence). The CDR3 covers 17 residues. CDR3 coding DNA: TGTGCCAGCAGTTCAAACCCCTGGACAGGCCCTACCTACGAGCAGTACTTC. It translates to CASSSNPWTGPTYEQYF.

The rearrangement links TRBV4-1 to TRBJ1-2; TRBD1 matches 7 bases. Trimming cost V 0 bases and J 0 bases; bases outside gene matches: 16. Per germline, CDR1 MGHRA and CDR2 YSYEKL. This CDR3 contains 20 residues. DNA of the CDR3: TGCGCCAGCAGCCAAGAGTTTAGGGGGCATAGGGTCTCGTCTAACTATGGCTACACCTTC. Protein: CASSQEFRGHRVSSNYGYTF.

This chain uses TRBV6-6 with TRBJ2-7, with TRBD1 as a possible D gene (5 bases). V lost 2 bases, J lost 4 bases, and 9 bases lay in between. Germline CDR1 MNHNY, CDR2 SVGAGI (reference sequence). This CDR3 is 13 amino acids long. The CDR3 spells CASSYPPGYEQYF. The CDR3 bases are TGTGCCAGCAGTTACCCCCCAGGGTACGAGCAGTACTTC.

The V gene is TRBV10-3, the J gene TRBJ1-5; TRBD1 agrees at 8 bases. CDR3 length equals 14 residues. V gave up 11 bases and J gave up 1 base; unmatched junction bases: 7. Germline CDR1 is ENHRY and CDR2 is SYGVKD. CDR3 sequence reads: CASRRTGSNQPQHF. The CDR3 DNA is TGTGCCTCACGACGGACAGGGAGCAATCAGCCCCAGCATTTT.

V usage is TRBV10-1 and J usage is TRBJ1-2, with 9 positions matching TRBD1. CDR1 WNHNN and CDR2 SYGVQD come from the germline V gene (reference sequence). Germline trimming cut 5 bases from V and 8 bases from J; bases unmatched to any gene: 9. This CDR3 contains 14 residues. The CDR3 loop reads CASSQTGTGWGYTF. CDR3 DNA sequence: TGCGCCAGCAGTCAAACCGGGACAGGGTGGGGCTACACCTTC.

Only one count was recorded for this clone. The gene calls are TRBV7-2 and TRBJ2-3; D might be TRBD1 (5 bases). The V end was cut by 4 bases, the J end by 1 base, with 15 bases between. This CDR3 spans 16 amino acids. Germline CDR1 is SGHTA and CDR2 is FQGNSA. The CDR3: CASSSLGAGRTDTQYF. CDR3 DNA sequence: TGTGCCAGCAGCTCCCTTGGGGCAGGACGCACAGATACGCAGTATTTT.

The J gene is TRBJ1-4, the V gene TRBV5-1; no definite D call. The CDR3 is made up of 15 amino acids. CDR1 SGHRS and CDR2 YFSETQ come from the germline V gene. V gave up 4 bases and J gave up 4 bases, with 14 bases separating them. The CDR3 DNA reads as TGCGCCAGCAGCCCATGGCGGGCCCTTAATGAAAAACTGTTTTTT. This gives the protein CASSPWRALNEKLFF.

The rearrangement links TRBV27 to TRBJ2-7, with TRBD2 matching over 8 bases. CDR1 MNHEY and CDR2 SMNVEV come from the germline V gene (reference sequence). J gave up 4 bases and V 2 bases, and 7 bases lay outside the gene matches. The CDR3 has 15 amino acids. Here the CDR3 DNA reads TGTGCCAGCAGTTTAAGCCGGGGGGGCGCGTACGAGCAGTACTTC. Translated, it gives CASSLSRGGAYEQYF.

This rearrangement joins TRBV6-4 to TRBJ2-1; 16 nucleotides align to TRBD2. This CDR3 region has 20 residues. Germline lookup yields CDR1 MRHNA and CDR2 SNTAGT. J gave up 4 bases and V 3 bases, and 12 bases lay outside the gene matches. CDR3 DNA: TGTGCCAGCAGTGAAAACTCGGGACTAGCGGGGGGGCCGGGATACAATGAGCAGTTCTTC. It specifies CASSENSGLAGGPGYNEQFF.

The J gene is TRBJ2-1, the V gene TRBV28; possible D gene TRBD2, 7 bases. CDR1 and CDR2 (germline): MDHEN, SYDVKM. V lost 0 bases to trimming and J lost 4 bases, with 22 bases between them. This CDR3 is built from 19 residues. Here the CDR3 reads CASSLWGLPGGPLYNEQFF. CDR3 DNA: TGTGCCAGCAGTTTATGGGGGCTCCCGGGGGGCCCCCTGTACAATGAGCAGTTCTTC.

V usage is TRBV7-9 and J usage is TRBJ1-4; tentatively, D is TRBD1 (6 bases). The germline gives CDR1 SEHNR, CDR2 FQNEAQ (reference sequence). Trimming left V 4 bases short and J 7 bases short, with 19 bases between. The CDR3 has 16 residues. CDR3 sequence (DNA): TGTGCCAGCAGCTCCCCTCTGGGGGGGCTCAGTGAAAAACTGTTTTTT. Amino acid sequence: CASSSPLGGLSEKLFF.

The chain joins TRBV2 to TRBJ2-3; 12 bases map to TRBD2. V lost 9 bases, J lost 4 bases, and 5 bases stayed unmatched. The CDR3 has 14 residues. Germline-derived CDR1 and CDR2 are SNHLY and FYNNEI. This chain's CDR3 is CARETSGGPDTQYF. As DNA, the CDR3 is TGTGCCAGAGAGACTAGCGGGGGCCCAGATACGCAGTATTTT.

The chain combines TRBV10-2 with TRBJ2-3, with 11 bases aligning to TRBD2. Trimming took 5 bases from V and 2 from J; bases not matched to a gene: 6. The CDR3 has 16 residues. Germline CDR1 reads WSHSY; CDR2 reads SAAADI. CDR3 sequence reads: CASSSGTSGVTDTQYF. CDR3 bases: TGCGCCAGCAGTAGCGGGACTAGCGGAGTCACAGATACGCAGTATTTT.

This sequence joins TRBV6-5 and TRBJ2-7; D is unresolved. The CDR3 is 14 residues long. The germline V and J ends were trimmed by 0 bases and 2 bases, with 8 bases remaining between them. Germline assignment: CDR1 MNHEY and CDR2 SVGAGI. In DNA form, the CDR3 reads TGTGCCAGCAGTTACTCGAGGATCCCCTACGAGCAGTACTTC. Its translation is CASSYSRIPYEQYF.

The V gene is TRBV19, the J gene TRBJ2-7; possible D gene TRBD1, 5 bases. The CDR3 is 15 residues long. V lost 4 bases, J lost 1 base, and 14 bases lay in between. Germline V CDR1 and CDR2: LNHDA, SQIVND (reference sequence). DNA of the CDR3: TGTGCCAGTAGTACCGGCCCGACAGAATCCTACGAGCAGTACTTC. Translated: CASSTGPTESYEQYF. The variable domain in full, completed from reference TRBV19 and TRBJ2-7, reads DGGITQSPKYLFRKEGQNVTLSCEQNLNHDAMYWYRQDPGQGLRLIYYSQIVNDFQKGDIAEGYSVSREKKESFPLTVTSAQKNPTAFYLCASSTGPTESYEQYFGPGTRLTVT.

This clone came up a few times. In nucleotides, the CDR3 is TGTGCTAGTGGTCCTTCCGGAGACAGGCCTATGAACACTGAAGCTTTCTTT. Amino acid sequence: CASGPSGDRPMNTEAFF. V usage is TRBV12-5 and J usage is TRBJ1-1; perhaps TRBD1 as D (6 bases). V lost 5 bases to trimming and J lost 0 bases, with 19 bases between them. CDR3 length equals 17 residues. Germline CDR1 and CDR2: LGHNT and FRNRAP.

The rearrangement uses TRBV6-1 and TRBJ1-3; D ambiguous. From germline, CDR1 is MNHNS and CDR2 SASEGT. The length of the CDR3 is 13 residues. V was clipped by 6 bases and J by 4 bases, with 10 bases between them. CDR3 nucleotide sequence: TGTGCCAGCAGGAGAGGGTCAGGAAACACCATATATTTT. Protein sequence: CASRRGSGNTIYF.

This chain uses TRBV14 with TRBJ1-6; D unresolved. The CDR3 is 16 residues long. From germline, CDR1 is SGHDN and CDR2 FVKESK. Trimming removed 4 bases from V and 7 bases from J, with 17 bases in between. This CDR3 is CASSPLSGPRNSPLHF. The CDR3 nucleotides read TGTGCCAGCAGCCCCCTCTCCGGCCCCAGGAATTCACCCCTCCACTTT.

The gene calls are TRBV5-1 and TRBJ1-1; D might be TRBD1 (6 bases). The CDR3 runs to 17 residues. V shed 4 bases and J shed 1 base, with 20 bases lying between them. Germline V gene lookup returns CDR1 SGHRS and CDR2 YFSETQ. The CDR3 bases are TGCGCCAGCAGCGCCCCTAACAGGGAAGAGAAGAACACTGAAGCTTTCTTT. Its protein is CASSAPNREEKNTEAFF.

This chain joins TRBV28 and TRBJ1-3; tentative D call: TRBD1 (5 bases). Trimming removed 6 bases from V and 0 bases from J, with 15 bases in between. Germline V gives CDR1 MDHEN, CDR2 SYDVKM. The CDR3 is 16 amino acids. The CDR3: CASRRGQGLSGNTIYF. Written as DNA, the CDR3 is TGTGCCAGCAGAAGGGGCCAGGGACTCTCTGGAAACACCATATATTTT. The full variable domain, with the rest looked up from reference TRBV28 and TRBJ1-3, is DVKVTQSSRYLVKRTGEKVFLECVQDMDHENMFWYRQDPGLGLRLIYFSYDVKMKEKGDIPEGYSVSREKKERFSLILESASTNQTSMYLCASRRGQGLSGNTIYFGEGSWLTVV.

The count of this clone is one. V is TRBV28 and J is TRBJ1-5; 7 bases match TRBD1. V dropped 3 bases and J dropped 3; count of bases not matched to a gene: 20. CDR1 MDHEN and CDR2 SYDVKM come from the germline V gene. The CDR3 contains 20 residues. The CDR3 loop reads CASSFHSGTDIRMNNQPQHF. The CDR3 DNA follows: TGTGCCAGCAGTTTCCATTCCGGGACAGATATTCGTATGAACAATCAGCCCCAGCATTTT.

V is TRBV5-1 and J is TRBJ2-5, with D hard to call. With 4 bases removed from V and 4 bases from J, the gap between germline ends came to 11 bases. Germline assignment: CDR1 SGHRS and CDR2 YFSETQ. This CDR3 contains 13 residues. Here the CDR3 reads CASSLGLRETQYF. DNA of the CDR3: TGCGCCAGCAGCCTCGGGTTGCGAGAGACCCAGTACTTC.

The V gene is TRBV4-1, the J gene TRBJ2-7; 10 nucleotides match TRBD1. CDR3 length: 15 amino acids. V lost 1 base and J lost 1; bases outside the gene matches: 1. The germline V gene encodes CDR1 MGHRA and CDR2 YSYEKL. The CDR3 here is CASSQGDRGSYEQYF. Written as DNA, the CDR3 is TGCGCCAGCAGCCAAGGGGACAGGGGATCCTACGAGCAGTACTTC.

This chain uses TRBV27 with TRBJ1-2; D remains unclear. V was shortened by 3 bases and J by 4 bases, with 12 bases between the two germline ends. The CDR3 spans 14 residues. CDR1 and CDR2 from the germline V gene are MNHEY and SMNVEV (reference sequence). The CDR3 loop reads CASSFWAKPYGYTF. DNA for the CDR3: TGTGCCAGCAGTTTTTGGGCCAAGCCCTATGGCTACACCTTC.

The chain recombines TRBV9 with TRBJ1-2; TRBD1 is a possible D gene (6 bases). V was cut by 0 bases and J by 0 bases, with 18 bases left in between. In germline, CDR1 is SGDLS, CDR2 YYNGEE. CDR3 size: 18 residues. The CDR3 DNA follows: TGTGCCAGCAGCGTAGAGGGGGGGGGTTTCGGAACTAACTATGGCTACACCTTC. This codes for CASSVEGGGFGTNYGYTF.

The V gene is TRBV29-1, the J gene TRBJ1-2; D remains ambiguous. V dropped 7 bases and J dropped 8 bases, with 17 bases sitting between them. The germline V gene has CDR1 SQVTM and CDR2 ANQGSEA. There are 12 residues in the CDR3. CDR3 residues: CSDQGSDGGYTF. The CDR3 region has the DNA TGCAGCGATCAAGGGAGTGACGGCGGCTACACCTTC.

The chain has TRBV7-2 and TRBJ2-1; TRBD2 aligns across 8 bases. V shed 7 bases and J 0 bases; nucleotides not matched to a gene: 14. The CDR3 contains 18 residues. The V gene's germline CDR1 is SGHTA and CDR2 FQGNSA. The CDR3 DNA reads as TGTGCCAGCATCCCTCAAGCGGGGGTCCCCAGCTCCTACAATGAGCAGTTCTTC. It translates to CASIPQAGVPSSYNEQFF. Combining the CDR3 with reference TRBV7-2 and TRBJ2-1 gives the whole variable domain GAGVSQSPSNKVTEKGKDVELRCDPISGHTALYWYRQSLGQGLEFLIYFQGNSAPDKSGLPSDRFSAERTGGSVSTLTIQRTQQEDSAVYLCASIPQAGVPSSYNEQFFGPGTRLTVL.